Below, 15 T cell receptor beta chains from the same sample are listed, as sequenced in a study of T cell clonality in common variable immunodeficiency. This table comes from immunoSEQ multiplex PCR, and its TCRdb copy is limited to in-frame clones, with some not included. The sample yields 30,000 to 40,000 clones, without any singletons. The sequencing input was peripheral blood mononuclear cells. These TCRs come from a person aged 18 to 69 in good health.

This clone was found many times. The CDR3 here is CASSGQAQLSGNTIYF. The sequenced CDR3 bases are TGTGCCAGCAGTGGGCAGGCGCAGCTCTCTGGAAACACC. This chain uses TRBV2 with TRBJ1-3; D is uncertain. The read ends 3 residues early relative to the CDR3; the germline J gene fills the gap. The V gene's germline CDR1 is SNHLY and CDR2 FYNNEI. Deletions cut 4 bases from V and 0 bases from J, with 13 bases between. This CDR3 spans 16 amino acids. Full variable domain (outside the CDR3, taken from reference TRBV2 and TRBJ1-3): EPEVTQTPSHQVTQMGQEVILRCVPISNHLYFYWYRQILGQKVEFLVSFYNNEISEKSEIFDDQFSVERPDGSNFTLKIRSTKLEDSAMYFCASSGQAQLSGNTIYFGEGSWLTVV.

Concerning this clone itself: The read terminates 3 residues ahead of where the CDR3 ends, so the germline J gene completes it. The V call is TRBV18, the J call TRBJ2-2; 7 bases agree with TRBD2. This CDR3 comprises 14 residues. Looked up from germline, CDR1 is KGHSH and CDR2 is LQKENI. The part of the CDR3 DNA that was read is TGTGCCAGCTCACCACGGGGGACTAATGAAAAG. Translated: CASSPRGTNEK. The complete CDR3 protein is CASSPRGTNEKLFF.

This clone has a handful of counts. Read data end 3 residues before the CDR3 end; the end is taken from the germline J gene. The chain links TRBV5-1 to TRBJ2-1, with TRBD2 identical over 12 bases. The ends lost 4 bases at V and 6 bases at J; junction bases unmatched: 8. The CDR3 totals 16 residues. Germline assignment: CDR1 SGHRS and CDR2 YFSETQ. Incomplete CDR3 DNA: TGCGCCAGCAGCGTCGCGCTAGCGGGAGGGTTCAATGAG. It codes for CASSVALAGGFNE. The entire CDR3 protein reads CASSVALAGGFNEQFF.

This clone has ten or more counts. From the germline J gene comes the end of the CDR3, since the read stops 3 residues before it. V usage is TRBV30 and J usage is TRBJ2-3, with no clear D. CDR3 length: 11 residues. V lost 2 bases to trimming and J lost 6 bases, with 6 bases between them. CDR1 and CDR2 from the germline V gene are GTSNPN and SVGIG (reference sequence). Incomplete CDR3 DNA: TGTGCCTGGAGTCCCCGGGATACG. Translating gives CAWSPRDT. The CDR3 as a whole reads CAWSPRDTQYF. Full variable domain (outside the CDR3, taken from reference TRBV30 and TRBJ2-3): SQTIHQWPATLVQPVGSPLSLECTVEGTSNPNLYWYRQAAGRGLQLLFYSVGIGQISSEVPQNLSASRPQDRQFILSSKKLLLSDSGFYLCAWSPRDTQYFGPGTRLTVL.

This clone appeared a few times. An end of the junction does not agree with germline; a read error may underlie this. The missing CDR3 end, 3 residues past where the read stops, is filled in from the germline J gene. The same CDR3 also results from other DNA sequences found in this sample. The chain combines TRBV5-6 with TRBJ2-1; TRBD2 aligns across 9 bases. From germline, CDR1 is SGHDT and CDR2 YYEEEE. This CDR3 has 14 amino acids. Incomplete CDR3 DNA: TGTGCTAGCAGCTTTAGCGGGAGACGGAATGAG. It specifies CASSFSGRRNE. The CDR3 in full is CASSFSGRRNEQFF.

This clone was seen a few times. Partial CDR3 DNA: TGTGCCAGTAGTGCCCTGACAGGGGGCGAC. It translates to CASSALTGGD. From start to end, the CDR3 is CASSALTGGDYTF. The chain couples TRBV19 to TRBJ1-2; 10 bases are a match to TRBD1. The read finishes 3 residues shy of the CDR3 end, and the germline J gene is used to complete it. Germline V gives CDR1 LNHDA, CDR2 SQIVND (reference sequence). This CDR3 is 13 amino acids long. The complete variable domain, with remaining parts taken from reference TRBV19 and TRBJ1-2, reads DGGITQSPKYLFRKEGQNVTLSCEQNLNHDAMYWYRQDPGQGLRLIYYSQIVNDFQKGDIAEGYSVSREKKESFPLTVTSAQKNPTAFYLCASSALTGGDYTFGSGTRLTVV.

This clone was seen ten or more times. One end of the junction fails to match germline, which may point to a read error. Other nucleotide sequences in the sample specify the same CDR3. Incomplete CDR3 DNA: TGCAGTGCTAGAGATGGCCAGCGGATAGACACA. It translates to CSARDGQRIDT. The CDR3, in full, reads CSARDGQRIDTIYF. The chain links TRBV20-1 to TRBJ1-3; the D is unclear. The CDR3 extends 3 residues past the end of the read, so its final part is completed from the germline J gene. The CDR3 runs to 14 residues. Germline CDR1 and CDR2: DFQATT and SNEGSKA (reference sequence).

This clone appeared a few times. The DNA ends 3 residues before the CDR3 does, and the rest of the CDR3 is filled in from the germline J gene. The J gene is TRBJ2-7, the V gene TRBV5-1; possible D gene TRBD2, 7 bases. Trimming took 4 bases from V and 5 from J, leaving 19 bases between them. There are 15 residues in the CDR3. Germline V gene sequence: CDR1 SGHRS, CDR2 YFSETQ. CDR3 DNA (partial): TGCGCCAGCAGCAGGGGGGGGGTTGGAGTGGACGAG. It specifies CASSRGGVGVDE. The whole CDR3 sequence reads CASSRGGVGVDEQYF.

This clone was observed at least ten times. The CDR3 is cut off 3 residues early in the read; its end comes from the germline J gene. The chain joins TRBV6-1 to TRBJ2-7; weak D call: TRBD1 (6 bases). CDR1 and CDR2 from the germline V gene are MNHNS and SASEGT. This CDR3 has 11 amino acids. Trimming cost V 3 bases and J 6 bases, with 6 bases left between them. The sequenced CDR3 bases are TGTGCCAGCAGTGACAGGGGCGAG. Its translation: CASSDRGE. The whole CDR3 reads CASSDRGEQYF.

This clone was detected many times. The sequenced part of the CDR3 DNA is TGTGCCAGCTGTGAGCGGGAGATCACGTACGAG. Amino acids: CASCEREITYE. The full CDR3 sequence reads CASCEREITYEQYF. V gene TRBV7-8 combines with J gene TRBJ2-7, with TRBD2 identical over 8 bases. The read halts 3 residues ahead of the CDR3 end, with the missing end drawn from the germline J gene. This CDR3 is 14 amino acids long. In germline, CDR1 is SGHVS, CDR2 FQNEAQ. The junction had 10 bases not matched to a gene; V was cut back by 8 bases and J by 4 bases.

Ten or more counts support this clone. The sequenced fragment ends 3 residues before the CDR3 boundary, so the rest is inferred from the germline J gene. The J gene is TRBJ1-4, the V gene TRBV28; a possible D gene is TRBD1 (5 bases). Germline loops: CDR1 MDHEN, CDR2 SYDVKM. CDR3 length equals 16 residues. The sequenced part of the CDR3 DNA is TGTGCCAGCAGTTCCGTATTGGGGCTGGCGGATTCACCA. It encodes CASSSVLGLADSP. The full CDR3 reads CASSSVLGLADSPLFF.

In its sample, this clone was seen many times. Read data end 3 residues before the CDR3 end; the end is taken from the germline J gene. This chain links TRBV5-4 with TRBJ1-1; 7 nucleotides agree with TRBD1. The CDR3 length is 15 residues. J was trimmed by 5 bases and V by 4 bases; bases with no gene match: 11. CDR1 SGHNT and CDR2 YYREEE come from the germline V gene (reference sequence). CDR3 bases read: TGTGCCAGCAGCGACCCGGGACAGACTTTAACTGAA. Translating gives CASSDPGQTLTE. The full CDR3 protein reads CASSDPGQTLTEAFF.

Many counts were recorded for this clone. The CDR3 end is not reached by the read, which stops 3 residues before it; the germline J gene fills it in. The chain has TRBV28 and TRBJ2-5; possibly TRBD2 for D (6 bases). V lost 7 bases to trimming and J lost 4 bases, with 16 bases between them. Germline assignment: CDR1 MDHEN and CDR2 SYDVKM. This CDR3 spans 14 amino acids. The chain's CDR3 is CASTLPAGTETQYF. Incomplete CDR3 DNA: TGTGCCAGCACCCTGCCTGCGGGGACAGAGACC.

This clone was picked up a small number of times. The read halts 3 residues ahead of the CDR3 end, with the missing end drawn from the germline J gene. The V gene is TRBV18, the J gene TRBJ1-1, with no clear D. Germline assignment: CDR1 KGHSH and CDR2 LQKENI. There are 11 residues in the CDR3. The CDR3 bases that were read are TGTGCCAGCTCATCCGGGGAGACC. Its translation: CASSSGET. The whole CDR3 sequence is CASSSGETAFF.

As concerns this clone: Read coverage stops 3 residues before the CDR3 terminus; the germline J gene supplies the remainder. V usage is TRBV6-1 and J usage is TRBJ1-4; D gene unclear. This CDR3 contains 13 residues. Germline values: CDR1 MNHNS, CDR2 SASEGT. The ends were cut back, 2 bases at V and 8 bases at J, with 9 bases in the middle. The sequenced CDR3 bases are TGTGCCAGCAGTGAACGAGGAGGGGAAAAA. Translated, it gives CASSERGGEK. The complete CDR3 reads CASSERGGEKLFF.